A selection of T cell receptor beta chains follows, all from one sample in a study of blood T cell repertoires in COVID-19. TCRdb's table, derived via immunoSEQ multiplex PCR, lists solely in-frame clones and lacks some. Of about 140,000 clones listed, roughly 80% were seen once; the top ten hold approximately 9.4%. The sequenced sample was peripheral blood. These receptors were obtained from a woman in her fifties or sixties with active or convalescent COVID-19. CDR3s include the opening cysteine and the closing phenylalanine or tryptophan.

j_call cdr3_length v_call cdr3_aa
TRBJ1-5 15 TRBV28 CASGTGGDGNQPQHF
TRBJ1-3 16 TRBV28 CASGSRDRLSGNTIYF
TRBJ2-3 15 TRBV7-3 CASSLDRGPSDTQYF
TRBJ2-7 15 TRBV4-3 CASSQVGQGAYEQYF
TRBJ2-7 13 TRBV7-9 CASTWDNSYEQYF
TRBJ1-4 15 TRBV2 CASRGTAATNEKLFF
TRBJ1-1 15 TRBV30 CAWLGVGTGNTEAFF
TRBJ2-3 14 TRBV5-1 CASSRDSSTDTQYF
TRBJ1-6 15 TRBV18 CASSLSGQGGSPLHF
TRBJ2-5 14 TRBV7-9 CASSLGSTQETQYF
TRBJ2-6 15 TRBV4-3 CASSHAETGANVLTF
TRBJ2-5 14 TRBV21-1 CASSKISFEGTQYF
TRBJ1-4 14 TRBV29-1 CSVQGLATNEKLFF
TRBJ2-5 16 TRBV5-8 CASSAYLGLVQETQYF
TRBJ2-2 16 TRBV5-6 CASSLGGGSNTGELFF
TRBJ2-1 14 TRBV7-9 CASTGTGGYNEQFF
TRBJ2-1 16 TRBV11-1 CASSLERRSSYNEQFF
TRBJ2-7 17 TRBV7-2 CASSFSGVLLSSYEQYF
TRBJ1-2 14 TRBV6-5 CASSRNREGYGYTF
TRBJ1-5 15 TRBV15 CATSRDDGGNQPQHF
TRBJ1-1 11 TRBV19 CASTQNTEAFF
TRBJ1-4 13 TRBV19 CASRPREVEKLFF
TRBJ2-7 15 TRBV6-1 CASSEGGQAAYEQYF
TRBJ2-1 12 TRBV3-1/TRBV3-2 CASSQGRSEQFF
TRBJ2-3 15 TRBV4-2 CASSQEGRESDTQYF
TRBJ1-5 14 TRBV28 CASSSVLARQPQHF
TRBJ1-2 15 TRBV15 CATSIPTVVGYGYTF
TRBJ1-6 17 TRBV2 CASRGGGGGARNSPLHF
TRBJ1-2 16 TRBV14 CASSQVGDRNIYGYTF
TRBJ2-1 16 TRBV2 CASGLRSGGVLNEQFF
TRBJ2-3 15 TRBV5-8 CASSLKGTGTDTQYF
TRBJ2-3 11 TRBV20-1 CSARHTDTQYF
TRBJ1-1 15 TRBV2 CASQTRTGTNTEAFF
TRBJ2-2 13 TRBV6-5 CASRLQGSGELFF
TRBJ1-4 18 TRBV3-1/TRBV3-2 CAVCHAPPHRAVNEKLFF
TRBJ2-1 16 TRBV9 CASSGSTGLIYNEQFF
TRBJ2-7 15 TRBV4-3 CASSQGLQGVYEQYF
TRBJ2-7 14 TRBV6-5 CASSYPEGLHEQYF
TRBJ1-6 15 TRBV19 CASSIPTGGSSPLHF
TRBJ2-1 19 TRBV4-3 CASSQDLTSGSVSYNEQFF